This is a list of T cell receptor beta chains from one sample in a study of blood T cells in healthy people across ages. MiXCR, run by TCRdb on the 5' RACE reads, gives a single entry per CDR3 protein. The repertoire includes around 580,000 distinct CDR3 sequences, under 55% of them detected once, and 20% to 25% sits in the top ten. The sequenced material came from blood. The receptors were sampled from a man of 80 years or more in good health. Each CDR3 is given with its conserved first and last residue. Fields, in order: V gene, CDR3 length, D gene, CDR3 protein. A D gene is named only where the DNA matches it firmly.

>TRBV15|15|.
CATSRVGGGSTEVFF
>TRBV27|14|TRBD1
CASSFRQGAYEQYF
>TRBV14|16|TRBD2
CASSQGYGLAGDEQYF
>TRBV6-6|14|.
CASKGGGGSTEAFF
>TRBV6-5|15|.
CASSHSPGADYGYTF
>TRBV12-3/TRBV12-4|16|TRBD2
CASSRSRTSGINEQYF
>TRBV20-1|14|TRBD1
CSADRGLVWYGYTF
>TRBV5-1|13|.
CASNWGSQETQYF
>TRBV4-1|15|.
CASSQDPGRPGGYTF
>TRBV27|17|.
CASSLSGGTVSGNTIYF
>TRBV6-1|14|TRBD1
CASTLGTGDHEQYF
>TRBV4-1|15|TRBD2
CASSLPGTRGDTQYF
>TRBV6-5|18|.
CASSYGAGAFGGANVLTF
>TRBV7-9|16|.
CASSSTDTSSYNEQFF
>TRBV7-2|12|.
CASSVEGFEAFF
>TRBV28|14|TRBD2
CASRTSGSVETQYF
>TRBV7-9|15|TRBD2
CASSPGLAGDNEQFF
>TRBV7-9|15|TRBD2
CASTPVIAGGDTQYF
>TRBV6-6|13|.
CASTRERPGEQYF
>TRBV15|15|TRBD1
CATSTGQHMSYEQYF
>TRBV27|13|.
CASSLSFGGEQYF
>TRBV21-1|15|.
CASQGDGNSYNEQFF
>TRBV7-2|15|TRBD2
CASSLATGRLNEQFF
>TRBV29-1|12|.
CSVEEKRETQYF
>TRBV29-1|13|.
CSVEGRGEDTQYF
>TRBV5-1|14|.
CASSPSGGDSPLHF
>TRBV9|15|.
CASSARELRAYGYTF
>TRBV21-1|23|.
CASSKALYFAGTVFPGPKNIQYF
>TRBV7-2|17|TRBD2
CASSGGPTGTRSHIQYF
>TRBV11-2|16|TRBD2
CASSLLLAGGSNEQFF
>TRBV7-3|17|TRBD2
CASRPRGRGGYIDEQFF
>TRBV6-6|17|.
CASSYGHRALAKNIQYF
>TRBV7-9|17|TRBD1
CASSFRPAGGKQEIQYF
>TRBV7-8|14|.
CASSTRWTNEKLFF